This TCR beta chain was sequenced during a study of blood T cell repertoires in COVID-19. The wider study: Specimens from acute and convalescent COVID-19 originated in the United States, Italy and Spain. Sample material is recorded as cDNA or gDNA derived from T cells, B-cell-depleted T cells, or PBMCs.

Trimming took 5 bases from V and 2 from J; bases not matched to a gene: 8. The CDR3 runs to 18 residues. In germline, CDR1 is MNHEY, CDR2 SVGEGT. Original processing methods: Estimates of nucleated cell counts were drawn from the amplification of reference gene primers. Clones were read by immunoSEQ multiplex PCR, and TCRdb kept only the in-frame ones, dropping some. V and J calls and clone size follow that table, whereas D and trimming were derived from the DNA. The sample yields around 150,000 clones, 70% to 90% seen once. Only a few counts were recorded for this clone. The sequenced material came from peripheral blood. The rearrangement links TRBV6-2 or TRBV6-3 to TRBJ2-3, with TRBD2 matching over 15 bases. This receptor was obtained from a woman between 45 and 60 years old with acute or convalescent COVID-19. DNA of the CDR3: TGTGCCAGCAGTCAAGGACTAGCGGGGGGGTTTGTCACAGATACGCAGTATTTT. It translates to CASSQGLAGGFVTDTQYF.